The present T cell receptor beta chain was sequenced within a study of T cell responses to AZD1222 COVID-19 vaccine (dated by TCRdb to the early 2020s). With regard to the full study: AZD1222 recipients with second doses at about 4 weeks or about 12 weeks were pooled, because spike-specific TCR depth and breadth did not differ between schedules. Trial participants were enrolled into age subgroups of 18-55, 56-69 and 70-plus years, which contained roughly 150, 30 and 60 TCR-sequenced participants, respectively. A total of 230 or so trial participants underwent TCR sequencing, of whom 200 to 220 received two doses of AZD1222 and about 26 received two doses of the MenACWY control vaccine.

The study at large found these results: Vaccine-associated CD4 TCRs spanned the whole spike protein, with dominant responses in regions 160-218 and 743-854. Reportedly, close to half of the unique spike-specific TCRs recognized epitopes lying outside the regions that are mutated in the B.1.351 and B.1.1.7 variants. In the small 56-69-year group, the increase in depth fell short of significance, most likely because of low power. After two AZD1222 doses, spike-specific TCR breadth and depth were significantly higher than at day 0 and than in MenACWY recipients. Conclusions about previously exposed vaccinees are limited, since just a handful of AZD1222 recipients were seropositive for SARS-CoV-2 at baseline. Participants were mostly white British and included more females than males, and it was suggested by the authors that clonal diversity may have been underestimated. Because no day 14 peak-response samples were available, repertoires were characterized only after the peak T cell response.

In light of the paper, this sample's time point label describes: baseline before first vaccination. Vaccinee samples came from UK trials COV001 and COV002, including a single-blind randomized controlled phase 2/3 trial of AZD1222 (ChAdOx1 nCoV-19) in healthy adults. For TCRbeta chain sequencing, PBMC samples from trial participants were taken at day 0 and at day 28 after the second dose. Worth noting for this clone: Its antigen is currently not known. Nothing much larger sits one base from this clone, and base qualities are not available.

The CDR3 regions of human TCRbeta chains were analyzed by immunosequencing. The paper's processing steps were these. TCRs in the repertoires were matched against a reference library of SARS-CoV-2-specific TCRs that had been generated with the MIRA antigen-specificity platform. Breadth meant the fraction of unique TCRs that were SARS-CoV-2-associated, whereas depth meant the fraction of total T cells that were SARS-CoV-2-associated. Using the MIRA data, each spike-specific TCR was assigned both to the spike region to which the TCR was reactive and to a CD4 or CD8 class. Log10-transformed breadth and depth values were compared by one-way ANOVA with Sidak's multiple comparisons tests. The source is immuneACCESS, and TCRdb retained only in-frame sequences with V and J called. Part of the clones is not carried over; for the studies checked, unresolved V genes explain less than half of this, and the remainder is unexplained. From that table come the V and J calls and clone size; the DNA was used to work out D and trimming. The table for this sample lists approximately 100,000 clones; roughly 90% of them were counted only once. The ten biggest clones cover approximately 1.1% of the sample.

The germline V gene encodes CDR1 SGHTA and CDR2 FQGNSA. The junction carries 13 bases between V and J, which are trimmed by 5 bases and 2 bases respectively. The CDR3 numbers 15 residues from cysteine through phenylalanine. Just the 45-base CDR3 DNA is kept, in frame starting at base 1. The clonotype originates from an adult in good health. The chain is made from TRBV7-2 and TRBJ1-5; TRBD1 could be the D gene, as 6 bases match. This material consisted of peripheral blood, taken on day 0 of AZD1222 vaccination. CDR3 region: CASSKEGGGNQPQHF. The bases are TGTGCCAGCAGCAAGGAGGGGGGTGGCAATCAGCCCCAGCATTTT.